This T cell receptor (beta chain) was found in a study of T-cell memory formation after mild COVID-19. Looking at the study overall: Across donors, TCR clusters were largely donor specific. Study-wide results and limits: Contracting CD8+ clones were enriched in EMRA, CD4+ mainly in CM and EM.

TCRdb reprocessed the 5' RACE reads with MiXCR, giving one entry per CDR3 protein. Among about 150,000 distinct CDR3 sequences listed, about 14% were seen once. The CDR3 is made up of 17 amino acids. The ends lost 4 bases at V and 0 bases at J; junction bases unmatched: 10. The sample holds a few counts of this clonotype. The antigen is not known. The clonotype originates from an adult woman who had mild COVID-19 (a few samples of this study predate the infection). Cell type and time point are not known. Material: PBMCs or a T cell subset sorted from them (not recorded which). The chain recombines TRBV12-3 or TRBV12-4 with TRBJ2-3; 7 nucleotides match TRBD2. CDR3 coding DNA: TGTGCCAGCAGTTGGCTAGCGGACTACTCTAGCACAGATACGCAGTATTTT. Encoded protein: CASSWLADYSSTDTQYF.